The sequence of this T cell receptor (beta chain) was determined in a study of T cells in Graves' hyperthyroidism and ophthalmopathy. Study information: Pretreatment peripheral blood was obtained at initial diagnosis.

Notes on the study in general: With a median lead of approximately 6.4 months before onset, the model predicted ophthalmopathy. Within blood appeared most thyroid clonotypes that had expanded above 0.001.

The CDR3 runs to 15 residues. Trimming took 3 bases from V and 4 from J; bases not matched to a gene: 9. Germline values: CDR1 SGHDT, CDR2 YYEEEE. Reasons for excluding patients were uncontrolled infection, other autoimmune disease, pregnancy or lactation. This clonotype was detected many times. Its antigen is as yet unknown. From RNA transcripts, TCR beta CDR3 regions were amplified. HTBI primers were the set used in a first-round RT-PCR of the TCR CDR3. TCRdb itself ran the multiplex PCR reads through MiXCR, one entry per CDR3 protein. The sample lists roughly 630,000 distinct CDR3 sequences; approximately 14% were seen once.

The specimen was blood. The TCR was taken from a woman younger than 45 with Graves' hyperthyroidism. The chain uses TRBV5-6 and TRBJ2-5; 7 bases are a match to TRBD1. The CDR3 is CASSSTGQTVETQYF. The DNA of the CDR3 is TGTGCCAGCAGCTCGACGGGACAGACGGTAGAGACCCAGTACTTC.